The rows below give T cell receptor beta chains drawn from one sample of a study of CD8+CD57+ T cells in acquired aplastic anemia. TCRdb processed the reads anew with MiXCR; each CDR3 protein has one entry. The sample lists under 500,000 distinct CDR3 sequences, approximately 33% occurring once. Sequenced input: sorted CD4+, CD8+, or CD8+CD57+ T cells (not recorded which) from PBMCs. These TCRs come from a human donor with aplastic anemia. The CDR3 runs from the conserved cysteine through the conserved F or W. A D gene is named only where the DNA matches it firmly. A row's size may be missing; if present it is once, few, many or a size class.

v_call,d_call,cdr3_length,clone_size,j_call,cdr3_aa,cdr3_nt
TRBV10-3,NA,13,many,TRBJ1-3,CAISDRTGNTIYF,TGTGCCATCAGTGACAGGACTGGAAACACCATATATTTT
TRBV19,NA,15,many,TRBJ1-5,CASSLRHYSNQPQHF,TGTGCCAGTAGCCTTAGACATTATAGCAATCAGCCCCAGCATTTT
TRBV5-1,NA,14,many,TRBJ1-6,CASSLQAANSPLHF,TGCGCCAGCAGCTTGCAGGCAGCCAATTCACCCCTCCACTTT
TRBV7-8,NA,14,NA,TRBJ1-1,CASSLVRTANEAFF,TGTGCCAGCAGCTTAGTTAGGACAGCCAATGAAGCTTTCTTT
TRBV14,NA,15,few,TRBJ2-5,CASSHPAGLQETQYF,TGTGCCAGCAGCCACCCGGCGGGGCTACAAGAGACCCAGTACTTC
TRBV5-4,NA,16,NA,TRBJ2-1,CASSLGHRGTRLGQFF,TGTGCCAGCAGTTTGGGCCACAGGGGGACTAGACTCGGGCAGTTCTTC
TRBV14,TRBD2,14,many,TRBJ2-3,CASSRLARRDTQYF,TGTGCCAGCAGCCGACTAGCTCGGAGAGATACGCAGTATTTT
TRBV20-1,NA,14,many,TRBJ1-6,CSATPSENNSPLHF,TGCAGTGCTACACCTTCTGAGAATAATTCACCCCTCCACTTT
TRBV11-3,NA,12,NA,TRBJ2-1,CASRSGSNEQFF,TGTGCCAGCAGATCAGGGTCCAATGAGCAGTTCTTC
TRBV24-1,NA,12,NA,TRBJ1-2,CATSGGIGGYTF,TGTGCCACCAGTGGTGGGATAGGGGGCTACACCTTC
TRBV20-1,TRBD2,14,NA,TRBJ2-7,CSALVWGGFNEQYF,TGCAGTGCCCTCGTCTGGGGAGGGTTTAACGAGCAGTACTTC
TRBV15,NA,12,many,TRBJ2-5,CATSRVPGGQYF,TGTGCCACCAGCAGGGTTCCCGGGGGCCAGTACTTC
TRBV5-1,NA,15,NA,TRBJ1-2,CASSHRTGLGNGYTF,TGCGCCAGCAGCCATCGTACAGGGTTGGGGAATGGCTACACCTTC